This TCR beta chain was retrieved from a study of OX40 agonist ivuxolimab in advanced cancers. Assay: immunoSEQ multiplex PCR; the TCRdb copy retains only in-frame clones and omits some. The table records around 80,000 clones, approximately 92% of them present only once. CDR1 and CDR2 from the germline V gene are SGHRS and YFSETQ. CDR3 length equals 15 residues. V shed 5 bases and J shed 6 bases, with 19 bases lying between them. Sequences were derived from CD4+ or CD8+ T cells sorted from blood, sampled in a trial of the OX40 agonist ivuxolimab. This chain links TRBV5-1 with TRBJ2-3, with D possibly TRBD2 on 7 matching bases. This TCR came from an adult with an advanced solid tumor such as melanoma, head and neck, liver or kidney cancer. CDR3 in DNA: TGCGCCAGCAGGCGAATCAACGGGGGGCCTGATACGCAGTATTTT. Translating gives CASRRINGGPDTQYF.